A single sample is the source of the 24 T cell receptor beta chains below, sequenced in a study of Ad26.COV2.S vaccination and SARS-CoV-2 variants. Treatment described: some 20 received Ad26.COV2.S at low or high dose, single or two shots; 5 received placebo; per-sample allocation not given. Day 63 following the first vaccine or placebo injection was when the samples were taken. The repertoire was sequenced with immunoSEQ multiplex PCR; TCRdb's copy has only in-frame clones and lacks some. The sample records 300,000 to 450,000 clones, about 85% being singletons. The sequencing here drew on peripheral blood, taken in a trial of Ad26.COV2.S vaccine versus placebo. The source of these receptors is a person between 18 and 60 years old who received the Ad26.COV2.S COVID-19 vaccine or a placebo.

This chain uses TRBV19 with TRBJ2-1; a weak D match, TRBD1 (6 bases). The length of the CDR3 is 16 residues. Between the trimmed V and J ends, which lost 3 bases and 2 bases, there was a span of 14 bases. Germline V gene data show CDR1 as LNHDA and CDR2 as SQIVND (reference sequence). The CDR3, as DNA: TGTGCCAGTAGTATTACCGGACAGACGACCTACAATGAGCAGTTCTTC. This translates into CASSITGQTTYNEQFF.

The V and J genes are TRBV5-1 and TRBJ2-7, with D uncertain. V was cut by 1 base and J by 0 bases, with 8 bases left in between. The V gene's germline CDR1 is SGHRS and CDR2 YFSETQ. CDR3 size: 14 residues. The CDR3 region is CASSLSPDSYEQYF. As DNA, the CDR3 is TGCGCCAGCAGCTTGTCCCCAGACTCCTACGAGCAGTACTTC.

This chain connects TRBV19 to TRBJ1-2; no definite D call. V was shortened by 7 bases and J by 2 bases, with 14 bases between the two germline ends. In germline, CDR1 is LNHDA, CDR2 SQIVND (reference sequence). CDR3 size: 14 residues. This CDR3 is CASNPSETNYGYTF. CDR3 DNA: TGTGCCAGTAACCCCTCTGAGACAAACTATGGCTACACCTTC.

The chain carries TRBV9 and TRBJ2-1, with D uncertain. The CDR3 has 14 residues. The V gene lost 0 bases and the J gene lost 5 bases, with 9 bases spanning the gap. CDR1 and CDR2 (germline): SGDLS, YYNGEE. CDR3 nucleotide sequence: TGTGCCAGCAGCGTAGATGCGACGGACAATGAGCAGTTCTTC. Amino acids: CASSVDATDNEQFF.

This chain connects TRBV29-1 to TRBJ1-1; D is uncertain. With 0 bases removed from V and 6 bases from J, the gap between germline ends came to 14 bases. CDR1 is SQVTM, CDR2 ANQGSEA, per germline. The CDR3 is 14 residues long. As DNA, the CDR3 is TGCAGCGTTGAAGATGCGGTCGCGAAGTCTGAAGCTTTCTTT. Protein product: CSVEDAVAKSEAFF.

CDR3 loop: CASSPRGVGGSYEQYF. In nucleotides, the CDR3 is TGTGCCAGCTCACCTCGGGGAGTAGGGGGAAGCTACGAGCAGTACTTC. The chain joins TRBV18 to TRBJ2-7; a possible D gene is TRBD1 (6 bases). With 3 bases removed from V and 3 bases from J, the gap between germline ends came to 18 bases. The CDR3 runs 16 residues. In germline, CDR1 is KGHSH, CDR2 LQKENI.

This rearrangement joins TRBV5-1 to TRBJ2-5; D perhaps matches TRBD1 (6 bases). V shed 0 bases and J shed 2 bases, with 11 bases lying between them. The CDR3 length is 15 residues. Germline CDR1 reads SGHRS; CDR2 reads YFSETQ. The CDR3 sequence is CASSLGLGGQETQYF. CDR3 nucleotide sequence: TGCGCCAGCAGCTTGGGGTTAGGGGGACAAGAGACCCAGTACTTC.

The rearrangement joins TRBV5-5 to TRBJ2-2, with D possibly being TRBD1 or TRBD2 (5 bases each). The V and J ends lost 3 bases and 0 bases respectively, with 9 bases between them. CDR1 is SGHKS, CDR2 YYEKEE, per germline (reference sequence). The CDR3 covers 15 residues. As DNA, the CDR3 is TGTGCCAGCAGCTCCGGGACGGCGAACACCGGGGAGCTGTTTTTT. It codes for CASSSGTANTGELFF.

The chain joins TRBV5-5 to TRBJ2-3; D perhaps matches TRBD1 (7 bases). From germline, CDR1 is SGHKS and CDR2 YYEKEE (reference sequence). The ends were cut back, 0 bases at V and 3 bases at J, with 14 bases in the middle. This CDR3 has 16 amino acids. The CDR3 nucleotides are TGTGCCAGCAGCTTGGCCGGGGCAGGGGGGACAGATACGCAGTATTTT. It encodes CASSLAGAGGTDTQYF.

This clone was recorded once. The V call is TRBV2, the J call TRBJ1-2; D unresolved. The germline gives CDR1 SNHLY, CDR2 FYNNEI. This CDR3 contains 14 residues. The V end was cut by 5 bases, the J end by 2 bases, with 12 bases between. The CDR3 here is CASSLGFDNYGYTF. CDR3 in DNA: TGTGCCAGCAGTCTGGGGTTTGACAACTATGGCTACACCTTC.

This chain links TRBV28 with TRBJ1-5; no firm D call. The CDR3 is 12 residues long. V lost 8 bases and J 9 bases, leaving 14 bases between the germline ends. CDR1 is MDHEN and CDR2 is SYDVKM in the germline V gene. As DNA, the CDR3 is TGTGCCAGCCATACAACGCAGTCGCCCCAGCATTTT. It encodes CASHTTQSPQHF. Based on the CDR3 plus reference TRBV28 and TRBJ1-5, the full variable domain is DVKVTQSSRYLVKRTGEKVFLECVQDMDHENMFWYRQDPGLGLRLIYFSYDVKMKEKGDIPEGYSVSREKKERFSLILESASTNQTSMYLCASHTTQSPQHFGDGTRLSIL.

V gene TRBV2 combines with J gene TRBJ2-6; 11 nucleotides agree with TRBD1. V shed 6 bases and J 1 base; nucleotides not matched to a gene: 8. This CDR3 is built from 18 residues. Germline CDR1 and CDR2: SNHLY and FYNNEI. The CDR3 DNA sequence: TGTGCCAGCAGGGGCGGACAGGGGGCGTATTCTGGGGCCAACGTCCTGACTTTC. Protein product: CASRGGQGAYSGANVLTF.

The chain has TRBV19 and TRBJ1-5; D remains ambiguous. Germline V gene sequence: CDR1 LNHDA, CDR2 SQIVND (reference sequence). The V end lost 7 bases, the J end lost 0 bases, and 7 bases lay between the germline ends. This CDR3 contains 13 residues. For the CDR3, the DNA is TGTGCCAGTACCAAGGCTAGCAATCAGCCCCAGCATTTT. Protein product: CASTKASNQPQHF.

The chain carries TRBV5-6 and TRBJ2-7; D unclear. This CDR3 is built from 12 residues. The ends were cut back, 2 bases at V and 0 bases at J, with 3 bases in the middle. Germline V gene lookup returns CDR1 SGHDT and CDR2 YYEEEE. CDR3 in amino acids: CASSFISYEQYF. Written as DNA, the CDR3 is TGTGCCAGCAGCTTCATCTCCTACGAGCAGTACTTC. The entire variable domain, with the rest obtained from reference TRBV5-6 and TRBJ2-7, is as follows: DAGVTQSPTHLIKTRGQQVTLRCSPKSGHDTVSWYQQALGQGPQFIFQYYEEEERQRGNFPDRFSGHQFPNYSSELNVNALLLGDSALYLCASSFISYEQYFGPGTRLTVT.

The V gene is TRBV6-2 or TRBV6-3, the J gene TRBJ1-1; D not certain. Germline V gives CDR1 MNHEY, CDR2 SVGEGT. The CDR3 spans 14 residues. V was clipped by 6 bases and J by 1 base, with 12 bases between them. CDR3 sequence (DNA): TGTGCCAGCAGCCTCTTCCACAGGAACACTGAAGCTTTCTTT. Its protein is CASSLFHRNTEAFF.

This clone came up once. The genes are TRBV6-5 and TRBJ2-2, with unresolved D. The CDR3 is 14 residues long. V lost 1 base to trimming and J lost 1 base, with 4 bases between them. Germline V gene sequence: CDR1 MNHEY, CDR2 SVGAGI. In DNA form, the CDR3 reads TGTGCCAGCAGTTACTGGGGGAACACCGGGGAGCTGTTTTTT. This codes for CASSYWGNTGELFF.

The chain links TRBV6-5 to TRBJ1-5; TRBD1 agrees at 7 bases. This CDR3 comprises 14 residues. Germline trimming cut 5 bases from V and 5 bases from J; bases unmatched to any gene: 6. CDR1 and CDR2 (germline): MNHEY, SVGAGI. CDR3 sequence: CASSRRQGDQPQHF. The CDR3 DNA follows: TGTGCCAGCAGTCGGCGACAGGGCGATCAGCCCCAGCATTTT.

The chain employs TRBV2 and TRBJ1-5; weak D call: TRBD1 (6 bases). Germline CDR1 reads SNHLY; CDR2 reads FYNNEI. The CDR3 spans 16 residues. V was pared by 6 bases and J by 0 bases, with 15 bases between. The CDR3 loop is CASSRTRGHSNQPQHF. CDR3 DNA: TGTGCCAGCAGCAGGACAAGGGGACATAGCAATCAGCCCCAGCATTTT.

The chain is built from TRBV7-2 and TRBJ1-5; D remains unclear. V gave up 5 bases and J gave up 5 bases, with 16 bases separating them. Germline V CDR1 and CDR2: SGHTA, FQGNSA. This CDR3 contains 15 residues. The CDR3 DNA is TGTGCCAGCAGCCTAAGTTGGGTGGGTGATCAGCCCCAGCATTTT. Encoded protein: CASSLSWVGDQPQHF.

The chain recombines TRBV15 with TRBJ1-2; a possible D gene is TRBD1 (5 bases). CDR1 and CDR2 (germline): LNHNV, YYDKDF (reference sequence). The CDR3 is 15 amino acids. Trimming shortened V by 0 bases and J by 5 bases, and 13 bases separated the two germline ends. The CDR3: CATSRDRGVSYGYTF. The CDR3 DNA follows: TGTGCCACCAGCAGAGATCGGGGGGTATCATATGGCTACACCTTC. The full variable domain, completed using reference TRBV15 and TRBJ1-2, is DAMVIQNPRYQVTQFGKPVTLSCSQTLNHNVMYWYQQKSSQAPKLLFHYYDKDFNNEADTPDNFQSRRPNTSFCFLDIRSPGLGDTAMYLCATSRDRGVSYGYTFGSGTRLTVV.

V and J are TRBV4-1 and TRBJ2-4; no definite D call. This CDR3 region has 14 residues. V lost 1 base and J 0 bases, leaving 4 bases between the germline ends. Germline loops: CDR1 MGHRA, CDR2 YSYEKL. CDR3 DNA: TGCGCCAGCAGCCAAGGGGAAGCCAAAAACATTCAGTACTTC. It specifies CASSQGEAKNIQYF.

Here the CDR3 reads CASSARDRGNTEAFF. The CDR3 region has the DNA TGTGCCAGCAGCGCCAGGGACAGGGGGAACACTGAAGCTTTCTTT. The chain combines TRBV7-8 with TRBJ1-1, with TRBD1 matching over 10 bases. This CDR3 region has 15 residues. V lost 5 bases to trimming and J lost 1 base; unmatched junction nucleotides: 4. Germline V lookup: CDR1 SGHVS, CDR2 FQNEAQ.

This chain links TRBV12-5 with TRBJ1-1; a possible D gene is TRBD1 (5 bases). The CDR3 sequence is 16 residues long. V dropped 6 bases and J dropped 1 base, with 18 bases sitting between them. The V gene's germline CDR1 is LGHNT and CDR2 FRNRAP. As DNA, the CDR3 is TGTGCTAGTGGACTTAAGTTGGGGCGTAGGAACACTGAAGCTTTCTTT. Amino acid sequence: CASGLKLGRRNTEAFF.

This clone was seen many times. This rearrangement joins TRBV5-1 to TRBJ1-3; 7 positions match TRBD1. Germline CDR1 and CDR2: SGHRS and YFSETQ. This CDR3 has 15 amino acids. Trimming at V came to 4 bases and at J to 3 bases, leaving 7 bases not matched to a gene. CDR3 residues: CASSQPTGSGNTIYF. CDR3 nucleotides: TGCGCCAGCAGCCAACCGACAGGGAGTGGAAACACCATATATTTT.